The clone carrying this T cell receptor beta chain was picked up many times. Its target is unknown. These data come from a study of T cells in Graves' hyperthyroidism and ophthalmopathy. Whole-study context: Peripheral blood collection took place at initial diagnosis, before any treatment. Study-wide points: Blood also contained most expanded thyroid clonotypes above 0.001.

Exclusion of patients followed from uncontrolled infection, other autoimmune disease, pregnancy or lactation. Orbital computed tomography and thyroid ultrasound, together with serum TRAb and thyroxine and clinical symptoms, were used for diagnoses. The CDR3 is 13 residues long. Germline-derived CDR1 and CDR2 are MDHEN and SYDVKM. V lost 4 bases and J lost 6; bases outside the gene matches: 2. Researchers took RNA transcripts and amplified the TCR beta CDR3 regions from them. The HTBI primer set served for first-round RT-PCR of the TCR CDR3. TCRdb re-analysed the multiplex PCR reads in MiXCR, keeping a single row per CDR3 protein. In the table there are under 350,000 distinct CDR3 sequences, about a sixth of which are singletons.

The chain has TRBV28 and TRBJ2-2; TRBD1 matches 7 bases. The sequence was obtained from an older woman with Graves' ophthalmopathy. Input material: blood. The CDR3 DNA is TGTGCCAGCAGTTACAGGGGCGCCGGGGAGCTGTTTTTT. This gives the protein CASSYRGAGELFF.